One and the same sample provided the 9 T cell receptor beta chains below, sequenced in a study of T cell changes during pregnancy in multiple sclerosis. Produced via immunoSEQ multiplex PCR; TCRdb's table is partial and in-frame only. Of 84,000 or so clones in the sample, less than 95% were seen once. This specimen consisted of peripheral blood, obtained in the third trimester of pregnancy. The source is a female donor with multiple sclerosis, enrolled in a pregnancy study.

V and J are TRBV9 and TRBJ2-3; 9 nucleotides match TRBD2. V shed 0 bases and J 5 bases; nucleotides not matched to a gene: 7. Germline CDR1 reads SGDLS; CDR2 reads YYNGEE. The CDR3 consists of 16 residues. CDR3 DNA: TGTGCCAGCAGCGTAGAAGGCGGGGGGGCTGGAGATACGCAGTATTTT. This translates into CASSVEGGGAGDTQYF. The full variable domain, rest sourced from reference TRBV9 and TRBJ2-3, is DSGVTQTPKHLITATGQRVTLRCSPRSGDLSVYWYQQSLDQGLQFLIQYYNGEERAKGNILERFSAQQFPDLHSELNLSSLELGDSALYFCASSVEGGGAGDTQYFGPGTRLTVL.

The V gene is TRBV27, the J gene TRBJ1-1; D uncertain. Trimming shortened V by 4 bases and J by 3 bases, and 9 bases separated the two germline ends. Germline V lookup: CDR1 MNHEY, CDR2 SMNVEV (reference sequence). This CDR3 is built from 13 residues. CDR3 loop: CASSSVVDTEAFF. The CDR3 DNA reads TGTGCCAGCAGTTCGGTGGTGGACACTGAAGCTTTCTTT.

The rearrangement uses TRBV30 and TRBJ1-5; D is undetermined. V lost 0 bases and J lost 11, with 11 bases in between. Per the germline V gene, CDR1 is GTSNPN and CDR2 is SVGIG (reference sequence). This CDR3 spans 12 amino acids. The CDR3 region has the DNA TGTGCCTGGAGTGTTTCCGGCGGGTCCCAGCATTTT. It specifies CAWSVSGGSQHF.

The rearrangement links TRBV10-2 to TRBJ1-5; the D gene is possibly TRBD1 (6 bases). The CDR3 extends over 13 amino acids. Germline CDR1 reads WSHSY; CDR2 reads SAAADI. V shed 6 bases and J shed 6 bases, with 12 bases lying between them. CDR3 residues: CASSTGLGQPQHF. The CDR3 DNA reads as TGCGCCAGCAGCACAGGGCTCGGTCAGCCCCAGCATTTT.

The gene calls are TRBV5-6 and TRBJ1-1, with 8 positions matching TRBD1. V was pared by 5 bases and J by 1 base, with 4 bases of the junction left unmatched. The germline CDR1 and CDR2 sequences are SGHDT and YYEEEE. This CDR3 comprises 14 residues. The CDR3 reads CASRWGTGNTEAFF. The CDR3 DNA reads TGTGCCAGCAGGTGGGGGACAGGGAACACTGAAGCTTTCTTT.

This chain joins TRBV19 and TRBJ2-7, with 8 bases identical to TRBD1. Germline assignment: CDR1 LNHDA and CDR2 SQIVND (reference sequence). V lost 4 bases to trimming and J lost 3 bases; unmatched junction nucleotides: 8. The CDR3 runs 15 residues. CDR3 DNA: TGTGCCAGTAGTAGAGGACAGGGAAAATACTACGAGCAGTACTTC. Protein sequence: CASSRGQGKYYEQYF. Looking up the rest from reference TRBV19 and TRBJ2-7 gives the full variable domain: DGGITQSPKYLFRKEGQNVTLSCEQNLNHDAMYWYRQDPGQGLRLIYYSQIVNDFQKGDIAEGYSVSREKKESFPLTVTSAQKNPTAFYLCASSRGQGKYYEQYFGPGTRLTVT.

The chain combines TRBV2 with TRBJ2-1, with TRBD2 identical over 11 bases. CDR1 is SNHLY and CDR2 is FYNNEI in the germline V gene. V shed 11 bases and J 6 bases; nucleotides not matched to a gene: 6. The CDR3 spans 13 residues. CDR3 bases: TGTGCCCTGGGGGGGACTAGCGGCAATGAGCAGTTCTTC. This gives the protein CALGGTSGNEQFF.

The chain couples TRBV5-4 to TRBJ2-3; TRBD2 agrees at 16 bases. The J segment lost 5 bases and the V segment lost 2 bases, leaving 8 bases of the junction unmatched. CDR3 size: 18 residues. CDR1 and CDR2 (germline): SGHNT, YYREEE (reference sequence). CDR3 amino acids: CASSFGGTSGGAGDTQYF. CDR3 DNA: TGTGCCAGCAGCTTTGGAGGGACTAGCGGGGGGGCAGGAGATACGCAGTATTTT.

The chain joins TRBV18 to TRBJ1-1, with D possibly being TRBD1 (6 bases). Trimming stripped 4 bases from V and 4 bases from J, with 13 bases between. The V gene's germline CDR1 is KGHSH and CDR2 LQKENI. The CDR3 is 14 residues long. This chain's CDR3 is CASSRDTGPTEAFF. The CDR3 DNA is TGTGCCAGCTCACGGGATACAGGGCCCACTGAAGCTTTCTTT.